Sequencing of this TCR beta chain was carried out in a study of identical twins. Notes on this clonotype: Its antigen is as yet unknown.

Template switching, a step in the protocol, added a universal primer site, and cDNA carried unique molecular identifiers. TCRdb reprocessed the 5' RACE reads via MiXCR and lists one record per CDR3 protein. The sample lists 400,000 to 500,000 distinct CDR3 sequences, about a fifth occurring once. The CDR3 totals 16 residues. With 0 bases clipped from V and 2 bases from J, the junction kept 6 bases outside the gene matches. Germline assignment: CDR1 SGHTA and CDR2 FQGNSA. General study findings and limits: Invariant cells of the MAIT and iNKT types might have partly distorted the zero-insertion analyses. Fewer insertions characterized abundant cord blood beta clonotypes, whereas memory repertoires showed none.

The V call is TRBV7-2, the J call TRBJ2-7, with TRBD2 matching 8 bases. The clonotype was recovered from a man in his fifties in good health. The sequencing input was naive T cells sorted from blood. The CDR3 reads CASSLASGGGPYEQYF. The CDR3 nucleotides read TGTGCCAGCAGCTTAGCGTCGGGCGGGGGGCCCTACGAGCAGTACTTC.